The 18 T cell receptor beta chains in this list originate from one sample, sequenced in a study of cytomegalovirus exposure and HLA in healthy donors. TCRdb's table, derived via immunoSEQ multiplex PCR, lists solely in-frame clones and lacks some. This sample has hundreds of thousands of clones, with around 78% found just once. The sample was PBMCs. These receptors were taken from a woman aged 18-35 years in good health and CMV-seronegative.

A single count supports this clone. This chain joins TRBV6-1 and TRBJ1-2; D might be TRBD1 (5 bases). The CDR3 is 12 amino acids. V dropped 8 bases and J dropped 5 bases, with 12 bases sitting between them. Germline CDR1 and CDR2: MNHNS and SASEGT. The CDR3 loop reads CASLGGMYGYTF. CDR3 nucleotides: TGTGCCAGCCTGGGGGGTATGTATGGCTACACCTTC.

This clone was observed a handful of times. The CDR3 DNA is TGTGCCTGGAGCCTCGGACAGGGGGCTTTTTCTTACGAGCAGTACTTC. It encodes CAWSLGQGAFSYEQYF. This chain uses TRBV30 with TRBJ2-7, with 11 nucleotides matching TRBD1. The CDR3 extends over 16 amino acids. Germline-derived CDR1 and CDR2 are GTSNPN and SVGIG (reference sequence). Germline trimming cut 3 bases from V and 4 bases from J; bases unmatched to any gene: 11.

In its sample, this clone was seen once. The CDR3 region has the DNA TGTGCCTGGAGTGCCATATATGAAGCTTTCTTT. Protein product: CAWSAIYEAFF. The chain couples TRBV30 to TRBJ1-1; D is undetermined. CDR1 and CDR2 (germline): GTSNPN, SVGIG (reference sequence). The CDR3 contains 11 residues. V was shortened by 1 base and J by 7 bases, with 7 bases between the two germline ends.

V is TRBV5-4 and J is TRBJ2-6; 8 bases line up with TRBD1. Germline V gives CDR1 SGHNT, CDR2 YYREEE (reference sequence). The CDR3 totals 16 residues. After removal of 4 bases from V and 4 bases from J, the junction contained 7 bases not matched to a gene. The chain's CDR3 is CASSNPRGLGANVLTF. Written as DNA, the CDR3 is TGTGCCAGCAGCAACCCCAGGGGGCTCGGGGCCAACGTCCTGACTTTC.

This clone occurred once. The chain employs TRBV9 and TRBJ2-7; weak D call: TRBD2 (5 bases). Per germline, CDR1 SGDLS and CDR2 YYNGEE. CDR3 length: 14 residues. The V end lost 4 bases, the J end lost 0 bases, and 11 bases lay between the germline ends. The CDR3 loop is CASSISGSSYEQYF. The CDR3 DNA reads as TGTGCCAGCAGCATCAGCGGAAGCTCCTACGAGCAGTACTTC.

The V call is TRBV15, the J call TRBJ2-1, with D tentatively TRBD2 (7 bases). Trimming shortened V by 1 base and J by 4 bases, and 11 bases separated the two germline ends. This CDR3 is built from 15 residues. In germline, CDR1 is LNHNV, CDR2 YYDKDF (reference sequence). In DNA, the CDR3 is TGTGCCACCAGCAGAGGAGGGGGGGAGTACAATGAGCAGTTCTTC. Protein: CATSRGGGEYNEQFF.

CDR3 amino acids: CSVCLGLAGITSTDTQYF. The CDR3 DNA reads TGCAGCGTTTGCCTTGGACTAGCGGGAATTACTAGCACAGATACGCAGTATTTT. The V and J genes are TRBV29-1 and TRBJ2-3, with 12 bases that match TRBD2. Germline CDR1 is SQVTM and CDR2 is ANQGSEA. CDR3 length: 18 residues. Trimming took 5 bases from V and 0 from J; bases not matched to a gene: 12.

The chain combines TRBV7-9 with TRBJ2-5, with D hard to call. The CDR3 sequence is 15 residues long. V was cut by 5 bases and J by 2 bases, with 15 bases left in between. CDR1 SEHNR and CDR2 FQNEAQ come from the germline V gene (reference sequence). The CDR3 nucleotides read TGTGCCAGCAGCGCCGGCGTGACTTTTCAAGAGACCCAGTACTTC. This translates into CASSAGVTFQETQYF. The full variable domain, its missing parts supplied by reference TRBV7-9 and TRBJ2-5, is DTGVSQNPRHKITKRGQNVTFRCDPISEHNRLYWYRQTLGQGPEFLTYFQNEAQLEKSRLLSDRFSAERPKGSFSTLEIQRTEQGDSAMYLCASSAGVTFQETQYFGPGTRLLVL.

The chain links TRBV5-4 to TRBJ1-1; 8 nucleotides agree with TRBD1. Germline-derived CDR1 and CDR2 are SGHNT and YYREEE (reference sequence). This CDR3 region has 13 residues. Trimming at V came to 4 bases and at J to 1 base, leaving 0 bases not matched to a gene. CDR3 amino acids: CASSGQGNTEAFF. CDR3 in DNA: TGTGCCAGCAGCGGACAGGGGAACACTGAAGCTTTCTTT.

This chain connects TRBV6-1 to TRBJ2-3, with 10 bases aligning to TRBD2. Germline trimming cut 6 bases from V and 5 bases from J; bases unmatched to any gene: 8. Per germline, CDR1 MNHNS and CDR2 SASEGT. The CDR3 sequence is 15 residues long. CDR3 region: CASSATSGKRDTQYF. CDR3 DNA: TGTGCCAGCAGCGCCACTAGCGGGAAGAGAGATACGCAGTATTTT.

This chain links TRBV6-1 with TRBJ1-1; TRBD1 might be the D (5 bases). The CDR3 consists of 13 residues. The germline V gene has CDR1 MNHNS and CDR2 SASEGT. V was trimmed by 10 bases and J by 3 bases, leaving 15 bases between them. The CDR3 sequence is CATGGGSHTEAFF. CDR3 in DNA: TGTGCCACAGGTGGGGGATCCCACACTGAAGCTTTCTTT.

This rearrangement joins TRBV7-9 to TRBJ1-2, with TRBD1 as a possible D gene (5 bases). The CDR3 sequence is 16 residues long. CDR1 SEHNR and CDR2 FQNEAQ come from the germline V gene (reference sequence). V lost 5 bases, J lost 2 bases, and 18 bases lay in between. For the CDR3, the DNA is TGTGCCAGCAGCACTAGGAATGGGGGAACCAACTATGGCTACACCTTC. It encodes CASSTRNGGTNYGYTF.

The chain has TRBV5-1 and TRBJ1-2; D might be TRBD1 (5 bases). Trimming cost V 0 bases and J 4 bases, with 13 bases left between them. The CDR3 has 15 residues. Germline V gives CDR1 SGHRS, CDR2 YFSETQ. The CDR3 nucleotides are TGCGCCAGCAGCTTGGCTACAGGAGAAAGCTATGGCTACACCTTC. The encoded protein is CASSLATGESYGYTF.

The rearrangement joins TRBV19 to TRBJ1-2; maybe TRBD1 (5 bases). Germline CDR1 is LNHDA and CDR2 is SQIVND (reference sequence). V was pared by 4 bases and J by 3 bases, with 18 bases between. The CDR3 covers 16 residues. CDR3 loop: CASSTNPPQGYYGYTF. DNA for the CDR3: TGTGCCAGTAGTACCAACCCTCCGCAGGGCTACTATGGCTACACCTTC.

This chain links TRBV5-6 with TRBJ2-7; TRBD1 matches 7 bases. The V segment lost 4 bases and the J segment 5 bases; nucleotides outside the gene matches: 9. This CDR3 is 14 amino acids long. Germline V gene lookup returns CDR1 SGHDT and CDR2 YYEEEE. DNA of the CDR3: TGTGCCAGCAGCCTTGGACAGGTCTACGACGAGCAGTACTTC. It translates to CASSLGQVYDEQYF.

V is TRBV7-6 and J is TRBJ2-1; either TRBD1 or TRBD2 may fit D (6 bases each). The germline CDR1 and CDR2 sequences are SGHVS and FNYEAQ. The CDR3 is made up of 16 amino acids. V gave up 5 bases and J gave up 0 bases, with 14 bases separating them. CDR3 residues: CASSPGAASSYNEQFF. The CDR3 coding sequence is TGTGCCAGCAGCCCGGGGGCCGCGAGCTCCTACAATGAGCAGTTCTTC.

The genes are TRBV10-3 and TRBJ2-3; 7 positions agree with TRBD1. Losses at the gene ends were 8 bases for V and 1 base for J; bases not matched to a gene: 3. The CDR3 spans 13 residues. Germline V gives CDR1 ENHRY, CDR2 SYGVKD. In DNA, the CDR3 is TGTGCCATCGCCGGACAGGGCACAGATACGCAGTATTTT. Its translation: CAIAGQGTDTQYF.

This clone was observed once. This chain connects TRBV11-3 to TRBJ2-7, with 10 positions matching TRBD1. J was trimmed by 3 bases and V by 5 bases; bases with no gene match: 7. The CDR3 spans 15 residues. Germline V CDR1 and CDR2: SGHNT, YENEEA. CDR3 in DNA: TGTGCCAGCAGCGTCGGGACAGGGGAACACTACGAGCAGTACTTC. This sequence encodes CASSVGTGEHYEQYF.